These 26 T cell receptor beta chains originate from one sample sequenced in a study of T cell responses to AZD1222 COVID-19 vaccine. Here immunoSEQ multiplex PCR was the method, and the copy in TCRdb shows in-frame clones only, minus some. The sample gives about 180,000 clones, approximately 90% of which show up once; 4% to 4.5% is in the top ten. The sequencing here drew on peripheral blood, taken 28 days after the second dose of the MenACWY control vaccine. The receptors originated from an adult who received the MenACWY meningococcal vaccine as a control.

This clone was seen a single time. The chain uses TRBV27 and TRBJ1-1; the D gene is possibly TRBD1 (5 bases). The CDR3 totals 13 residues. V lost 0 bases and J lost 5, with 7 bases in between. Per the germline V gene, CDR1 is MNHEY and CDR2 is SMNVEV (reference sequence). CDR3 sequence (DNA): TGTGCCAGCAGTTTATCGGGGGAAACTGAAGCTTTCTTT. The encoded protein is CASSLSGETEAFF.

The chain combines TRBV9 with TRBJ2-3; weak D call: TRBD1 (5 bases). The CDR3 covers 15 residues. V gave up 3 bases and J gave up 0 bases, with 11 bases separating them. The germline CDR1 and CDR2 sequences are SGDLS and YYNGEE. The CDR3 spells CASSGSGLSTDTQYF. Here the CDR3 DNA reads TGTGCCAGCAGCGGCTCAGGGCTTAGCACAGATACGCAGTATTTT.

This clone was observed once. The CDR3 spells CASSEAGSSYNEQFF. Here the CDR3 DNA reads TGTGCCAGCAGTGAAGCGGGGAGCTCCTACAATGAGCAGTTCTTC. The chain couples TRBV2 to TRBJ2-1; D might be TRBD2 (5 bases). Germline V gene lookup returns CDR1 SNHLY and CDR2 FYNNEI. V was pared by 0 bases and J by 0 bases, with 6 bases between. The CDR3 spans 15 residues. The variable domain in full, completed from reference TRBV2 and TRBJ2-1, reads EPEVTQTPSHQVTQMGQEVILRCVPISNHLYFYWYRQILGQKVEFLVSFYNNEISEKSEIFDDQFSVERPDGSNFTLKIRSTKLEDSAMYFCASSEAGSSYNEQFFGPGTRLTVL.

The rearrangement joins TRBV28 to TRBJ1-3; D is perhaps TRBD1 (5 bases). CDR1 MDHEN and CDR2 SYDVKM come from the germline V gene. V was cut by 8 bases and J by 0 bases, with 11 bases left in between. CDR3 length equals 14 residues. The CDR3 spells CASGTAYSGNTIYF. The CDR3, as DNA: TGTGCCAGCGGGACGGCTTACTCTGGAAACACCATATATTTT.

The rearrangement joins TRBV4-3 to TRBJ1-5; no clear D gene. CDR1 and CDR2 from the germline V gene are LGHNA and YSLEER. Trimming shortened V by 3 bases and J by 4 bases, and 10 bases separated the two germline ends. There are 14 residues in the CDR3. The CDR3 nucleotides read TGCGCCAGCAGCCAGAACCCCGGAAATCAGCCCCAGCATTTT. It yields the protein CASSQNPGNQPQHF.

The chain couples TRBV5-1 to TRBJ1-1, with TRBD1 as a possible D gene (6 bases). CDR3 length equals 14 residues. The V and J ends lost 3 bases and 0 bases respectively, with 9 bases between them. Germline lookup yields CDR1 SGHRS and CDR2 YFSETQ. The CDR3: CASSSGGVNTEAFF. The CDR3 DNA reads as TGCGCCAGCAGCTCTGGGGGCGTGAACACTGAAGCTTTCTTT.

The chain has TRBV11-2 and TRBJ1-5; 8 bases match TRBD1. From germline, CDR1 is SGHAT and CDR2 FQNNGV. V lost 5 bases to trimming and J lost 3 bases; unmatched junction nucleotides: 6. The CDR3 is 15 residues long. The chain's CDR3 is CASSLTGEINQPQHF. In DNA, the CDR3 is TGTGCCAGCAGCCTGACAGGGGAAATCAATCAGCCCCAGCATTTT.

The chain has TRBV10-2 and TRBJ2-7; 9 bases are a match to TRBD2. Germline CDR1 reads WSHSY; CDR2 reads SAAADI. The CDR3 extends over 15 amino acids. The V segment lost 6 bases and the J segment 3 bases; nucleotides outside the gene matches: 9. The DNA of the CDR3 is TGCGCCAGCAGCCCCGTAGCGGGAGCTGACTACGAGCAGTACTTC. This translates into CASSPVAGADYEQYF.

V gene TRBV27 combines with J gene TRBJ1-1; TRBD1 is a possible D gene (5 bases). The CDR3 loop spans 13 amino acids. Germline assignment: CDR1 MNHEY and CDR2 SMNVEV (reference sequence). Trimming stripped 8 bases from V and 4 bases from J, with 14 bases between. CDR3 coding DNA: TGTGCCAGCCAAACGCTCGGGGGCACTGAAGCTTTCTTT. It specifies CASQTLGGTEAFF.

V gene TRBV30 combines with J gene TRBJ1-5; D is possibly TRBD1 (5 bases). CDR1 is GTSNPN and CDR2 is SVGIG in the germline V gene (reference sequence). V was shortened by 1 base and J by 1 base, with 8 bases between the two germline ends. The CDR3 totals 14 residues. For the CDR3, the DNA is TGTGCCTGGAGTGAGGGGTCCAGCAATCAGCCCCAGCATTTT. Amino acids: CAWSEGSSNQPQHF.

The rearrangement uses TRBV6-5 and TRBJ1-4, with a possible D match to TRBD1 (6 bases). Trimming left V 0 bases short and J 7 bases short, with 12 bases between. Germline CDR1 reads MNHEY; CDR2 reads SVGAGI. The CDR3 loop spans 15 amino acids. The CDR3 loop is CASSYSIRGREKLFF. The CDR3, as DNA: TGTGCCAGCAGTTACTCGATCCGGGGGCGTGAAAAACTGTTTTTT.

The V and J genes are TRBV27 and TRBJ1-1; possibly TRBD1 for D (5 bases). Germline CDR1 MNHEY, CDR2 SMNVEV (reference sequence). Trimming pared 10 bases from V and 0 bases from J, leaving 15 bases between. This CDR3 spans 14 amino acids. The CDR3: CATSPGGVNTEAFF. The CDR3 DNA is TGTGCCACTAGTCCCGGAGGGGTGAACACTGAAGCTTTCTTT.

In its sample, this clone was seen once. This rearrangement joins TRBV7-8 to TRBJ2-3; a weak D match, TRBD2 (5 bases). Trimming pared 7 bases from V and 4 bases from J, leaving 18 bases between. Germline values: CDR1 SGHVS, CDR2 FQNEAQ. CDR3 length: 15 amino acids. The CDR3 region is CASNRGRVRSDTQYF. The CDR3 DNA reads TGTGCCAGCAACAGAGGGCGGGTTCGATCAGATACGCAGTATTTT. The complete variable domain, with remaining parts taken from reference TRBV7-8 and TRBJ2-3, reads GAGVSQSPRYKVAKRGQDVALRCDPISGHVSLFWYQQALGQGPEFLTYFQNEAQLDKSGLPSDRFFAERPEGSVSTLKIQRTQQEDSAVYLCASNRGRVRSDTQYFGPGTRLTVL.

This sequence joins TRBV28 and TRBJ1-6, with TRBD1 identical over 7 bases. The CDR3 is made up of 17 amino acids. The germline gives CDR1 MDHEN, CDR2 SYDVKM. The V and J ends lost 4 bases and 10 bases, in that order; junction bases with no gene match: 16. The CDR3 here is CASSSVGRQGEGSPLHF. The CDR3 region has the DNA TGTGCCAGCAGTTCTGTGGGACGACAGGGTGAGGGCTCACCCCTCCACTTT.

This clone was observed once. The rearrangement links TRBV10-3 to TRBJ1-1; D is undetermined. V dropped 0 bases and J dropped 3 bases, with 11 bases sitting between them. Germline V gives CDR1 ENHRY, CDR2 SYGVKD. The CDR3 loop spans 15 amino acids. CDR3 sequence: CAISESNRIYTEAFF. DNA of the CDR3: TGTGCCATCAGTGAGTCGAACCGGATTTACACTGAAGCTTTCTTT.

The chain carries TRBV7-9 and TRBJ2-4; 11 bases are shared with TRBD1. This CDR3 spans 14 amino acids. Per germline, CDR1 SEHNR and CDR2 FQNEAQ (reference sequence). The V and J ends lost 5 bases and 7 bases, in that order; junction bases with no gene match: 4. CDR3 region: CASSGDRGINIQYF. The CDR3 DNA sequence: TGTGCCAGCAGCGGGGACAGGGGGATCAACATTCAGTACTTC.

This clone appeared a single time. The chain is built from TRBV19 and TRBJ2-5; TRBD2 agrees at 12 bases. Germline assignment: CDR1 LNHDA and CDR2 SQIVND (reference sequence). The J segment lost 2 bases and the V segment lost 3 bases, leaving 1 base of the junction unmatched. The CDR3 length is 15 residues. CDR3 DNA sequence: TGTGCCAGTAGTATCGGACTAGCGGGACAAGAGACCCAGTACTTC. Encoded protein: CASSIGLAGQETQYF.

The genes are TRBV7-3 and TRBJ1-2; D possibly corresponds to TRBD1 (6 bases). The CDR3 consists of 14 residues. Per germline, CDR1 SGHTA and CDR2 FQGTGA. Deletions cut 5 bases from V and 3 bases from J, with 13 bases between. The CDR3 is CASSPQGGDYGYTF. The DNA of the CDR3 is TGTGCCAGCAGCCCACAGGGAGGGGACTATGGCTACACCTTC.

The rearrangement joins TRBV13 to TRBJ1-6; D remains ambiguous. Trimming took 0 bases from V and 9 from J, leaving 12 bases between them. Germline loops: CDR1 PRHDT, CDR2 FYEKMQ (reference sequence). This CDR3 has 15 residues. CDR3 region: CASSLGQIAVSPLHF. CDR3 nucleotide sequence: TGTGCCAGCAGCTTAGGACAGATCGCGGTTTCACCCCTCCACTTT.

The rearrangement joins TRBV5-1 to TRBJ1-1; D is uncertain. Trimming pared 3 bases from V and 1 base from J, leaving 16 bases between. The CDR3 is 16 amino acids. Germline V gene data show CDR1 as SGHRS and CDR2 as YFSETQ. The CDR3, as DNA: TGCGCCAGCAGCTGGGCCCCTGGGGTCGGGAACACTGAAGCTTTCTTT. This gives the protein CASSWAPGVGNTEAFF.

The CDR3 is CASSTRAGQGSNQPQHF. In DNA form, the CDR3 reads TGTGCCAGTAGTACACGGGCGGGACAGGGGAGCAATCAGCCCCAGCATTTT. The chain employs TRBV19 and TRBJ1-5; TRBD1 matches at 10 bases. Looked up from germline, CDR1 is LNHDA and CDR2 is SQIVND (reference sequence). Unmatched junction bases numbered 7, after V lost 4 bases and J lost 1 base. The CDR3 is 17 amino acids. The whole variable domain, filled in from reference TRBV19 and TRBJ1-5, reads DGGITQSPKYLFRKEGQNVTLSCEQNLNHDAMYWYRQDPGQGLRLIYYSQIVNDFQKGDIAEGYSVSREKKESFPLTVTSAQKNPTAFYLCASSTRAGQGSNQPQHFGDGTRLSIL.

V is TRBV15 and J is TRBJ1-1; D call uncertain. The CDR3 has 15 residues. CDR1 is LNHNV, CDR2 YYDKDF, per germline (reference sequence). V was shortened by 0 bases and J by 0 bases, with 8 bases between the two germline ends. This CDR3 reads CATSREGPMNTEAFF. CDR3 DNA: TGTGCCACCAGCAGAGAAGGTCCCATGAACACTGAAGCTTTCTTT.

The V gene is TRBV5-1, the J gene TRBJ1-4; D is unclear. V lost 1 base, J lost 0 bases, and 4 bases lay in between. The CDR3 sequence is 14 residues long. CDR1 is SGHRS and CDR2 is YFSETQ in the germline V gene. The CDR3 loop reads CASSLLPTNEKLFF. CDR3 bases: TGCGCCAGCAGCTTGCTGCCAACTAATGAAAAACTGTTTTTT.

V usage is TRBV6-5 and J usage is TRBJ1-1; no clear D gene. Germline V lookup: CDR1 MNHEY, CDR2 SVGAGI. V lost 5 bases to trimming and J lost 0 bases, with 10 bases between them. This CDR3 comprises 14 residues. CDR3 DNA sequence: TGTGCCAGCAGTCACACAGAGATGAACACTGAAGCTTTCTTT. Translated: CASSHTEMNTEAFF.

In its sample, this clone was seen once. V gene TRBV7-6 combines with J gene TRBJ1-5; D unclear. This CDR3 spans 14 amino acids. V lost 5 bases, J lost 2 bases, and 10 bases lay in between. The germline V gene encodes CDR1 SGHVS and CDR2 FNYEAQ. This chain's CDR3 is CASSETVGNQPQHF. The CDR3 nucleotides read TGTGCCAGCAGCGAAACAGTGGGCAATCAGCCCCAGCATTTT.

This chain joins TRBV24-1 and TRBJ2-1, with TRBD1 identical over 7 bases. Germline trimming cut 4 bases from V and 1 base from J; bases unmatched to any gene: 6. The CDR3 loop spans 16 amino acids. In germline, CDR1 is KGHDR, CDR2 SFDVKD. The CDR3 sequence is CATSDVDRASYNEQFF. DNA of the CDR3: TGTGCCACCAGTGACGTTGACAGGGCTTCCTACAATGAGCAGTTCTTC.